This note documents a single TCR beta chain sequence. What it binds is unknown. This entry belongs to a study of shared clonotypes between healthy human individuals. The wider study: Every donor yielded three CD4 naive, three CD4 memory, two CD8 naive and one CD8 memory plate. Broader study findings: It was observed that approximately 5% of naive CD4 clonotypes were shared across several donors.

Germline V CDR1 and CDR2: MNHNS, SASEGT. CDR3 size: 14 residues. V lost 6 bases to trimming and J lost 8 bases, with 17 bases between them. Deep-level running was used for the assay. Assay: immunoSEQ multiplex PCR; the TCRdb copy retains only in-frame clones and omits some. Here the sample spans a few million clones, approximately 94% being singletons. All of the donors resided in Nashville, Tennessee, and each was a Caucasian adult. The V and J genes are TRBV6-1 and TRBJ2-1, with D tentatively TRBD1 (6 bases). The TCR was taken from a man aged 18 to 29 in good health. Sequencing was done on a sample of naive CD4+ T cells sorted from blood. The subset is: CD45RA+ positively selected. The CDR3: CASRYWENRDEQFF. The CDR3 nucleotides read TGTGCCAGCAGGTACTGGGAAAACAGGGATGAGCAGTTCTTC.